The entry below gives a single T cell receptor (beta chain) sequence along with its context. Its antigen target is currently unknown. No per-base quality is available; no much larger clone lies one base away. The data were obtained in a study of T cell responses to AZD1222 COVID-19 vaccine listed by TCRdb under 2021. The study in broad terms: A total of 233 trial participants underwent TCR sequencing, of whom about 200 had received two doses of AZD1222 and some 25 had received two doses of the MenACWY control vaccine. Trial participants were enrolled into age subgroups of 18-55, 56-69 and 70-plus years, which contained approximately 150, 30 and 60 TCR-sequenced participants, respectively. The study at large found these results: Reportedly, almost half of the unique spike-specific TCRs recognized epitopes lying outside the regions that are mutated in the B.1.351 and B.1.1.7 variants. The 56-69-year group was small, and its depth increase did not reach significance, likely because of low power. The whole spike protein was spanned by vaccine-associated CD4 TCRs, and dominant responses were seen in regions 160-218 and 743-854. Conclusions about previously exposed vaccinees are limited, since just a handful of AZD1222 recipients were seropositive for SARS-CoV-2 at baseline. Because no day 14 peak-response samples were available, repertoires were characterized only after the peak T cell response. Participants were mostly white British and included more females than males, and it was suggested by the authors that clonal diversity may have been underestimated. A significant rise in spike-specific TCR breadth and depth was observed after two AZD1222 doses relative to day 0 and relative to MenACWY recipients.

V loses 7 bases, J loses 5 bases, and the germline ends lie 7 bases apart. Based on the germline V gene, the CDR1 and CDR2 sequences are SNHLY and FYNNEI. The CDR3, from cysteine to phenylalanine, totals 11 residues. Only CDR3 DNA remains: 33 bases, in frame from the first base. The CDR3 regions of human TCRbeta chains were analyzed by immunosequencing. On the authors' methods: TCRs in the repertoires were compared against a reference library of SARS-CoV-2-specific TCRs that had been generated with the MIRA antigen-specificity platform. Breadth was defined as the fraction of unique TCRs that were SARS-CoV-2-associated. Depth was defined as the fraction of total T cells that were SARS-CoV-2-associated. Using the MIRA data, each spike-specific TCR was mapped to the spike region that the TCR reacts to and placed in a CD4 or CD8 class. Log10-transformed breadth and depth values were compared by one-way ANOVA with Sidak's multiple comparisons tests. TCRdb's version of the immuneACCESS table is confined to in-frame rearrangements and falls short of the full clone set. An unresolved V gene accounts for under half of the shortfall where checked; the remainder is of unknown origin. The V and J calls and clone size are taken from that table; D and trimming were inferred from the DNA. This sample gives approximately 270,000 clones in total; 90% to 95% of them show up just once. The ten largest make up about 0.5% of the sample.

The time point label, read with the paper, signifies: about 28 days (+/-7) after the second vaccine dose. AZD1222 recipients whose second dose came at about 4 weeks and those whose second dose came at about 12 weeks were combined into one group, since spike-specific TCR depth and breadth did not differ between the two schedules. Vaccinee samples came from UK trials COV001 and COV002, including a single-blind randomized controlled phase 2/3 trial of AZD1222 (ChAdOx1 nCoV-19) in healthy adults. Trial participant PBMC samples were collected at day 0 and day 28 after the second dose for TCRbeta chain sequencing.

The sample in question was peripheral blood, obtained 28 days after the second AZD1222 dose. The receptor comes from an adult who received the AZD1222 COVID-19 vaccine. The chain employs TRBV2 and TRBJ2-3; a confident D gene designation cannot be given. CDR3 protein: CASTEIDTQYF. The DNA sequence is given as TGTGCCAGCACTGAGATAGATACGCAGTATTTT.